This T cell receptor beta chain was observed in a study of cytomegalovirus exposure and HLA in healthy donors. Trimming took off 5 bases at V and 6 bases at J, with 9 bases between the two ends. Germline CDR1 reads SGHRS; CDR2 reads YFSETQ. This CDR3 comprises 11 residues. The PCR ran on 60 Vbeta and 13 Jbeta primers. The data were produced by immunoSEQ multiplex PCR, yet TCRdb's version contains in-frame clones alone and is incomplete. The sample lists more than 150,000 clones, more than 65% seen once, with around 1.4% in the top ten. Sequenced material: PBMCs. The sequence was collected from a girl aged 10 to 17 in good health and CMV-seropositive. The chain employs TRBV5-1 and TRBJ2-7; D remains unclear. CDR3 sequence: CASRATVEQYF. CDR3 nucleotides: TGCGCCAGCAGAGCCACCGTCGAGCAGTACTTC.